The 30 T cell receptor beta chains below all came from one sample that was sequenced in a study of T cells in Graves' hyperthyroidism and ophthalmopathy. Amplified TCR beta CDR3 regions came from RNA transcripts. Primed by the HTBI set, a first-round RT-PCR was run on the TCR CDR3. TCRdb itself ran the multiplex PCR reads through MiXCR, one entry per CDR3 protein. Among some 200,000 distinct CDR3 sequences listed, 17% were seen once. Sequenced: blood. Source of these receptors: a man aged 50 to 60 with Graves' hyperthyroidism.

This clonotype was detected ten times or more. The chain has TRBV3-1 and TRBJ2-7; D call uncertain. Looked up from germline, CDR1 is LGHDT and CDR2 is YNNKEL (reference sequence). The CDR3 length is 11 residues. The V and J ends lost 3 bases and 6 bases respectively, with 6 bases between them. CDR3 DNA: TGTGCCAGCAGCCATTCCCTCGAGCAGTACTTC. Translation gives CASSHSLEQYF.

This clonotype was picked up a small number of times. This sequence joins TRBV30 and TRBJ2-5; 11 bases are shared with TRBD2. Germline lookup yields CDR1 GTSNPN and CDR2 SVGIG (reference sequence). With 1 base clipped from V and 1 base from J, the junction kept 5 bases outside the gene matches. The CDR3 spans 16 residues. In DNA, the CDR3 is TGTGCCTGGAGTGCCGGGGGACTAGCGGCCCAAGAGACCCAGTACTTC. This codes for CAWSAGGLAAQETQYF.

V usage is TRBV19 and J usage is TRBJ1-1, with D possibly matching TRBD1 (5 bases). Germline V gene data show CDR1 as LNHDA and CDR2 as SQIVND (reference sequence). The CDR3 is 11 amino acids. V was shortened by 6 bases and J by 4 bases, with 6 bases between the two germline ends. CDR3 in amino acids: CASRGTTEAFF. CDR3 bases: TGTGCCAGTAGAGGGACCACTGAAGCTTTCTTT.

CDR3 residues: CASSLAGNVQETQYF. The CDR3 bases are TGTGCCAGCAGCTTGGCAGGCAATGTTCAAGAGACCCAGTACTTC. The chain carries TRBV5-5 and TRBJ2-5, with D unresolved. V was pared by 0 bases and J by 2 bases, with 11 bases between. This CDR3 is built from 15 residues. The germline V gene encodes CDR1 SGHKS and CDR2 YYEKEE (reference sequence).

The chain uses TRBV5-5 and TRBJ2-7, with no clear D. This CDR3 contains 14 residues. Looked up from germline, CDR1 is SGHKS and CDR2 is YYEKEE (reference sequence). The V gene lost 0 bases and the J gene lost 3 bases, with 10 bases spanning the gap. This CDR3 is CASSLDPVGYEQYF. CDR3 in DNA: TGTGCCAGCAGCTTGGACCCGGTAGGCTACGAGCAGTACTTC.

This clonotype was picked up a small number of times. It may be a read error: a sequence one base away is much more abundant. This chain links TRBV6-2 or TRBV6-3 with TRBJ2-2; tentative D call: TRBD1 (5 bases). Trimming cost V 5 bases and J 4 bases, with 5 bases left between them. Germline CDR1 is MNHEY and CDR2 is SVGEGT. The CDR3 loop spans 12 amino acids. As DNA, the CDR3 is TGTGCCAGCAGTCAGGGCACCGGGGAGCTGTTTTTT. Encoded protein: CASSQGTGELFF.

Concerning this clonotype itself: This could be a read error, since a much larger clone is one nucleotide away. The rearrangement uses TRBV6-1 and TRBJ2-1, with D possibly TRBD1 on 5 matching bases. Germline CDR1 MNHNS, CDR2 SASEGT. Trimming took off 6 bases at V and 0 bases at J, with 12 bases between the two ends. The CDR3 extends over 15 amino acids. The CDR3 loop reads CASRPGSHSYNEQFF. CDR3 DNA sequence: TGTGCCAGCAGACCAGGGTCTCACTCCTACAATGAGCAGTTCTTC.

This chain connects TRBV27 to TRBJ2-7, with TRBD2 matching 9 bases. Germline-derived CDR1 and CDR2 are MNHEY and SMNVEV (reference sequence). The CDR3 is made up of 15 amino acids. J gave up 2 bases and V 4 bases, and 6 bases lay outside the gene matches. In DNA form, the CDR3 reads TGTGCCAGCAGTTCGATAGCGGGGGTTACCTACGAGCAGTACTTC. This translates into CASSSIAGVTYEQYF.

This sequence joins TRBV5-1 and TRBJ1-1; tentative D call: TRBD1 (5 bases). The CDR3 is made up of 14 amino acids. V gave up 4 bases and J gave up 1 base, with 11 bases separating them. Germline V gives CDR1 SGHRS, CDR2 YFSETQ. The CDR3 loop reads CASSGGTPNTEAFF. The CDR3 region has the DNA TGCGCCAGCAGCGGGGGGACGCCGAACACTGAAGCTTTCTTT.

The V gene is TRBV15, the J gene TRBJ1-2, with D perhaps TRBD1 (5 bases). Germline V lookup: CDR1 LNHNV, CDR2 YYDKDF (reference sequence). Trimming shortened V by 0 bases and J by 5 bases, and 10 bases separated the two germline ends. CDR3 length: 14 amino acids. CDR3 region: CATSRDSRQYGYTF. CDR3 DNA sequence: TGTGCCACCAGCAGAGATTCCCGACAGTATGGCTACACCTTC.

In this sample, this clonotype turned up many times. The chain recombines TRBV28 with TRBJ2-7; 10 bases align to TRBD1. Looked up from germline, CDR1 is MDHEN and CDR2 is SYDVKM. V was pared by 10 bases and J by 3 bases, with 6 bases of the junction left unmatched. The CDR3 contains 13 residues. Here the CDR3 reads CATQGTGDYEQYF. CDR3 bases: TGTGCCACCCAGGGGACAGGGGACTACGAGCAGTACTTC.

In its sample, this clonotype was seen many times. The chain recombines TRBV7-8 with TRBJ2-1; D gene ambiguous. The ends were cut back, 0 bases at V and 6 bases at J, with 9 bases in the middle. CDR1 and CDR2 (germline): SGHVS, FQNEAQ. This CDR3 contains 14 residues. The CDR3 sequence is CASSLASLGNEQFF. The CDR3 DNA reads TGTGCCAGCAGCTTAGCGTCCCTGGGCAATGAGCAGTTCTTC.

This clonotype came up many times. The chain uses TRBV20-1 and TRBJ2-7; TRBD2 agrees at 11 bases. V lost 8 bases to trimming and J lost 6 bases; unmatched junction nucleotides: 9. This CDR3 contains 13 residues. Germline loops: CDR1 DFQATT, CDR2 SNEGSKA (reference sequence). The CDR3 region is CSTAGLAGGEQYF. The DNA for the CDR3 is TGCAGTACGGCCGGCCTAGCGGGAGGCGAGCAGTACTTC.

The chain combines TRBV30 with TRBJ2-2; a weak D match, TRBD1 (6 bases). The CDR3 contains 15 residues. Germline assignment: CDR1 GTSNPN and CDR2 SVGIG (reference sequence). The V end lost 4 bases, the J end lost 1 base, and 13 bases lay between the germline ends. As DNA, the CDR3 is TGTGCCTGGACCAGTGGGGGCGGGAACACCGGGGAGCTGTTTTTT. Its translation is CAWTSGGGNTGELFF.

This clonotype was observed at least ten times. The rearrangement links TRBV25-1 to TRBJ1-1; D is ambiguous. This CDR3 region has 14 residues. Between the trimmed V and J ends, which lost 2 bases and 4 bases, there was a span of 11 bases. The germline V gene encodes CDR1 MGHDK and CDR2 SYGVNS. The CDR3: CASSEGGEFTEAFF. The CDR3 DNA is TGTGCCAGCAGTGAAGGAGGAGAATTCACTGAAGCTTTCTTT.

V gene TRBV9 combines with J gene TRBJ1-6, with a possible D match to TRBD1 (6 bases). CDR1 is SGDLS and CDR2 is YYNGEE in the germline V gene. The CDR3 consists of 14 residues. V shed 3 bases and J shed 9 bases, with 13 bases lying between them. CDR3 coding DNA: TGTGCCAGCAGCGCCGAATGGACAGCTTCACCCCTCCACTTT. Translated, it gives CASSAEWTASPLHF. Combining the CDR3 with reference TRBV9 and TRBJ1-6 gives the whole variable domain DSGVTQTPKHLITATGQRVTLRCSPRSGDLSVYWYQQSLDQGLQFLIQYYNGEERAKGNILERFSAQQFPDLHSELNLSSLELGDSALYFCASSAEWTASPLHFGNGTRLTVT.

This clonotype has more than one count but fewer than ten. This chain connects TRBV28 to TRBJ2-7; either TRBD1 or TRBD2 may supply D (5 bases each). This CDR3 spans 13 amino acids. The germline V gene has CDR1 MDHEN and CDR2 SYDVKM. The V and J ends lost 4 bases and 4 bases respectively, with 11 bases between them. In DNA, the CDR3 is TGTGCCAGCAGTTCTAGCAGGGCATACGAGCAGTACTTC. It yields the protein CASSSSRAYEQYF.

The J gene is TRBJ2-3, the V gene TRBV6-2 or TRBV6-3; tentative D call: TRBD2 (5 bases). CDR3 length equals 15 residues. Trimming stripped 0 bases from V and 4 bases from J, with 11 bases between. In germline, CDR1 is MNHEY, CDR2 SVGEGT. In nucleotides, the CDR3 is TGTGCCAGCAGTTACTCGAGCGGTGGTTCAGATACGCAGTATTTT. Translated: CASSYSSGGSDTQYF.

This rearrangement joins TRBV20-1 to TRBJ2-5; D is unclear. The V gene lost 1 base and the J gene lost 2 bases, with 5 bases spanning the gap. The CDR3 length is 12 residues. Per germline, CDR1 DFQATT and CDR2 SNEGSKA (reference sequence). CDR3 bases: TGCAGTGCTAGAGTGTTTCAAGAGACCCAGTACTTC. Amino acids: CSARVFQETQYF.

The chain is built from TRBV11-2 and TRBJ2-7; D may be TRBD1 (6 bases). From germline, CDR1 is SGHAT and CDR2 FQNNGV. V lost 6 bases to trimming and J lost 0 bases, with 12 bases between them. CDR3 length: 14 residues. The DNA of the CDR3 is TGTGCCAGCAGTTCCGGGACACTCTCCTACGAGCAGTACTTC. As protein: CASSSGTLSYEQYF.

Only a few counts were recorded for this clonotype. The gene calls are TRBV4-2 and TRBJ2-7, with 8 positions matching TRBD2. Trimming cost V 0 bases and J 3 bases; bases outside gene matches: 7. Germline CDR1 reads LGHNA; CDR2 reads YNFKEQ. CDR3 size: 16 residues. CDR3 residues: CASSQELGLVVYEQYF. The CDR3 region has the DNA TGTGCCAGCAGCCAAGAATTGGGACTAGTCGTCTACGAGCAGTACTTC.

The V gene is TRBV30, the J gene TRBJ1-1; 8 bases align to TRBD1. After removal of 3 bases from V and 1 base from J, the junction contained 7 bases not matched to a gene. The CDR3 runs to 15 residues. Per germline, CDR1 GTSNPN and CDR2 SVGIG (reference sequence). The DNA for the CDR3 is TGTGCCTGGAGGGGAAGGACAGGGCGGAACACTGAAGCTTTCTTT. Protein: CAWRGRTGRNTEAFF.

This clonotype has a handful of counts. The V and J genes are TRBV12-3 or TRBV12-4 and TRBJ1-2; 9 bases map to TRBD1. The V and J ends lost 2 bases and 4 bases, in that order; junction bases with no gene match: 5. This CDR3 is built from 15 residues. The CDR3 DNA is TGTGCCAGCAGTTTAATGGGACAGGGTGGCTATGGCTACACCTTC. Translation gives CASSLMGQGGYGYTF.

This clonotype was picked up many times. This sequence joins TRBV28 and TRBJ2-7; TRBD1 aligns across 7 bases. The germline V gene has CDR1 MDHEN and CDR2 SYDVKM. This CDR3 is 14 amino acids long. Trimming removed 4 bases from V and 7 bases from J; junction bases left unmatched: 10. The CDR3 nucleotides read TGTGCCAGCAGTTCACAACAGGGGTCGAGGGAGCAGTACTTC. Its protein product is CASSSQQGSREQYF.

CDR3 in DNA: TGCAGTGCCTTAACTCGTGGATCTAGCGGGGCCTCCTACAATGAGCAGTTCTTC. Its translation: CSALTRGSSGASYNEQFF. The rearrangement joins TRBV20-1 to TRBJ2-1, with 9 bases fitting TRBD2. J lost 0 bases, V lost 6 bases, and 15 bases had no gene match. CDR1 DFQATT and CDR2 SNEGSKA come from the germline V gene (reference sequence). This CDR3 has 18 residues.

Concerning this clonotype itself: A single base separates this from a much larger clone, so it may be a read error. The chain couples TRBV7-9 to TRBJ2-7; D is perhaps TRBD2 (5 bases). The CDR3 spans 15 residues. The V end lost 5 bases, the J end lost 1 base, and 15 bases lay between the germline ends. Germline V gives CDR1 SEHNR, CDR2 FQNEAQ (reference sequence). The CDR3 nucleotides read TGTGCCAGCAGCCCAATGCGGGCAATGTCCTACGAGCAGTACTTC. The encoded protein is CASSPMRAMSYEQYF.

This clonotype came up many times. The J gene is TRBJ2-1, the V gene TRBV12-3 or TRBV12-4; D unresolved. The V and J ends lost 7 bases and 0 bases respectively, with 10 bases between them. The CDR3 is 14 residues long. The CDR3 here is CASNLDGSYNEQFF. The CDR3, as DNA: TGTGCCAGCAACCTGGACGGCTCCTACAATGAGCAGTTCTTC.

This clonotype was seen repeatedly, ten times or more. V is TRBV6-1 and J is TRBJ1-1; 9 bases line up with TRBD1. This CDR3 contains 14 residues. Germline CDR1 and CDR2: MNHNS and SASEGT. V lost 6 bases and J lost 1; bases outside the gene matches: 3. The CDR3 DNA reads TGTGCCAGCAGCGAGGGACAGGGGAACACTGAAGCTTTCTTT. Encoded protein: CASSEGQGNTEAFF.

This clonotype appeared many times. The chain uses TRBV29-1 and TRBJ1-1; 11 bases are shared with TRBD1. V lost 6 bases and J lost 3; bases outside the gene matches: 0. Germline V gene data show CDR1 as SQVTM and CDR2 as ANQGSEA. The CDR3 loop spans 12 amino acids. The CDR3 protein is CSVGQGDTEAFF. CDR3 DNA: TGCAGCGTGGGACAGGGGGACACTGAAGCTTTCTTT. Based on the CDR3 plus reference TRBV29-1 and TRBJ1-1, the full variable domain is SAVISQKPSRDICQRGTSLTIQCQVDSQVTMMFWYRQQPGQSLTLIATANQGSEATYESGFVIDKFPISRPNLTFSTLTVSNMSPEDSSIYLCSVGQGDTEAFFGQGTRLTVV.

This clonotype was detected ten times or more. The DNA of the CDR3 is TGTGCCAGCAGCGCCGAGGCGGGAGTAGATACGCAGTATTTT. Translation gives CASSAEAGVDTQYF. This sequence joins TRBV6-1 and TRBJ2-3, with TRBD2 matching 7 bases. In germline, CDR1 is MNHNS, CDR2 SASEGT. The J segment lost 5 bases and the V segment lost 6 bases, leaving 8 bases of the junction unmatched. This CDR3 contains 14 residues.